Listed below are T cell receptor beta chains from one sample, sequenced in a study of monozygotic twins with inflammatory bowel disease. TCRdb reprocessed the 5' RACE reads, keeping one entry per CDR3 protein, no DNA. In total, the table holds a few hundred thousand distinct CDR3 sequences. The sample comprised blood. These receptor sequences come from a human donor with ulcerative colitis or Crohn's disease, or a healthy co-twin of an affected twin (not recorded which). Each CDR3 is given with its conserved first and last residue.

j_call v_call cdr3_aa
TRBJ1-1 TRBV7-2 CASSFWGGVDTEAFF
TRBJ1-6 TRBV19 CASSQRGYNSPLHF
TRBJ1-1 TRBV4-3 CASSQAGGLNTEAFF
TRBJ1-2 TRBV7-2 CASSSTPGSGYTF
TRBJ2-3 TRBV5-1 CASSLWRQGITDTQYF
TRBJ2-7 TRBV18 CASSPLPGLDFNEQYF
TRBJ2-3 TRBV27 CASSFLNTGRTLTDTQYF
TRBJ2-1 TRBV4-3 CASSRRGASGGADEQFF
TRBJ2-7 TRBV3-1 CASSLDPFTYEQYF
TRBJ1-1 TRBV5-1 CASSLWPGGTEAFF
TRBJ1-2 TRBV7-8 CASTDPLGGSNYGYTF
TRBJ1-5 TRBV7-2 CASNLGRSQPQHF
TRBJ2-5 TRBV12-3/TRBV12-4 CASSLYSGGDQETQYF
TRBJ1-4 TRBV7-8 CASSLDGSTTNEKLFF
TRBJ1-1 TRBV20-1 CSARLGQSNTEAFF
TRBJ2-7 TRBV12-3/TRBV12-4 CASSLRVVGSSREQYF
TRBJ2-2 TRBV6-2/TRBV6-3 CASSWPGTGRSAGELFF
TRBJ2-5 TRBV5-4 CASTVSGVETQYF
TRBJ2-3 TRBV12-3/TRBV12-4 CASSRRLATDTQYF
TRBJ1-1 TRBV11-2 CASSFRVGYGNTEAFF
TRBJ2-5 TRBV12-3/TRBV12-4 CASSFIAGRLTETQYF
TRBJ2-3 TRBV7-9 CASSSMDSLKDTDTQYF
TRBJ1-5 TRBV20-1 CSARNRVFQPQHF
TRBJ2-5 TRBV7-2 CASSLTGTETQYF
TRBJ2-2 TRBV5-1 CASRQQVSTGELFF
TRBJ2-2 TRBV20-1 CSARSAGGKGTGELFF
TRBJ2-7 TRBV19 CASSTTLGYEQYF
TRBJ2-7 TRBV20-1 CSARLAISYEQYF
TRBJ2-3 TRBV20-1 CSARGGTDTQYF
TRBJ2-4 TRBV11-2 CASSLIGTSGTDAKNIQYF
TRBJ2-7 TRBV7-2 CASSATYEQYF
TRBJ2-5 TRBV20-1 CSAMAVKETQYF
TRBJ2-7 TRBV7-2 CASSLRQISYEQYF
TRBJ1-1 TRBV9 CASSATGTANTEAFF
TRBJ1-1 TRBV12-3/TRBV12-4 CASSLILSANTEAFF
TRBJ1-2 TRBV4-3 CASSQDPFRSGYGYTF
TRBJ2-3 TRBV5-6 CASRLAGFTDTQYF
TRBJ1-6 TRBV4-3 CASSQDRGRNSPLHF
TRBJ2-1 TRBV5-5 CASRITGDEQFF
TRBJ1-1 TRBV2 CASSEGRANTEAFF
TRBJ2-3 TRBV7-9 CASSVGLAEVRTDTQYF
TRBJ1-1 TRBV9 CASSVLYYTEAFF
TRBJ2-5 TRBV28 CASSSGAGAGETQYF
TRBJ2-4 TRBV29-1 CSEGDGFGIQYF
TRBJ2-1 TRBV4-3 CASSQHLTSGNPNANEQFF
TRBJ2-3 TRBV18 CASSYISTDTQYF
TRBJ1-6 TRBV4-2 CASSQEGQTSSSPLHF
TRBJ2-4 TRBV24-1 CATSDPTTDRGRDIQYF
TRBJ1-6 TRBV28 CASRVTDSPLHF
TRBJ2-3 TRBV11-3 CASSPIGRGTQYF
TRBJ2-6 TRBV27 CASSRPGTVSGANVLTF
TRBJ1-5 TRBV7-8 CASSPLLRGPQPQHF
TRBJ2-7 TRBV20-1 CSARFGTVNPYEQYF
TRBJ1-6 TRBV6-1 CASSVDRSSYNSPLHF
TRBJ2-7 TRBV7-3 CASAWGSGGNEQYF
TRBJ2-7 TRBV12-3/TRBV12-4 CASSLGLAGSMGEQYF
TRBJ2-7 TRBV12-3/TRBV12-4 CASSRTMGTSYEQYF